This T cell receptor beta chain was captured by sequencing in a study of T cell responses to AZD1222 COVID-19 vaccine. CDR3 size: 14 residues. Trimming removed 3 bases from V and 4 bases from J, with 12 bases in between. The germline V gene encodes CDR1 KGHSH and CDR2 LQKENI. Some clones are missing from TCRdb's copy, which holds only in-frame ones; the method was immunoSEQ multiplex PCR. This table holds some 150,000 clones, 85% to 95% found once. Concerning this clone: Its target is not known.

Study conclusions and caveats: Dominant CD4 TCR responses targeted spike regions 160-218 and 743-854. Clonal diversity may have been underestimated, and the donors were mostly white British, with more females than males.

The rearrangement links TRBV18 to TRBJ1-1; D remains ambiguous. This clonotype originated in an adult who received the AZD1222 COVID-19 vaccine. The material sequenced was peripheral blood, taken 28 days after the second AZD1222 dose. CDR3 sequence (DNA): TGTGCCAGCTCACCTGCCTCATGGGGCACTGAAGCTTTCTTT. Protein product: CASSPASWGTEAFF.